This entry describes one TCR beta chain. Its antigen remains undetermined. A much larger clone lies a single base off, so this may be a read error. The CDR3 goes from the cysteine to the phenylalanine over 12 residues. Only the CDR3 DNA stays, 36 bases, in frame from base 1. V was cut back by 7 bases and J by 4 bases, leaving a gap of 11 bases between them. As encoded in the germline V gene, CDR1 is MNHEY while CDR2 is SVGEGT. This sample is drawn from a study of blood T cells in healthy people across ages (dated by TCRdb to the mid-2010s). About the investigation overall: In model experiments, template switching captured about one uniquely barcoded TCR beta cDNA molecule for every two T cells. The study analyzed two additional independent replicas of 1 million unique cDNA reads from the same blood draw for two donors, one aged 18 to 29 and one aged 80 or older. Using deep sequencing normalized with unique cDNA molecular identifiers, the study measured how TCR beta repertoire diversity changes with age. To avoid experimental bias, donors of different ages were randomly spread across the sequencing lanes. The donors were divided into four age groups: young (average around 17 years), middle-aged (under 40), aged (about 60) and long-lived (more than 75).

Libraries were built with 5' RACE. A second PCR of roughly 7 to 12 cycles was performed with a sample-barcoded 5' primer and a J-beta primer mix. Each TCR beta cDNA molecule received a unique molecular identifier from a template-switch 5' adaptor carrying 12 random nucleotides. Each sample yielded at least 2.5 million CDR3-containing paired-end reads. The Mint cDNA synthesis kit, primed by a TRBC-specific oligonucleotide, was used to synthesize first-strand cDNA from all RNA. Following uracil-DNA glycosylase treatment, a first 18-cycle PCR with universal primers M1SS and BC2_uni_R was performed on all cDNA. The original methods were these. For normalization, 1 million high-quality reads, each with a distinct molecular identifier, were randomly selected from each sample. Instead of being binned into consensus sequences, reads with shared molecular identifiers were discarded. MiTCR, run with a Q25 quality threshold and the strictest error-elimination algorithm, handled CDR3 identification, clonotype clustering and error correction. Lower-bound total TCR beta diversity was estimated with a nonparametric unseen species model using Euler transformation. Using fastp trimming at Q25 and MiXCR clonotype assembly, TCRdb reanalyzed the public sequencing data and kept in-frame beta chains. CDR3 protein sequences are deduplicated, and each keeps its most common genes and DNA. The authors' filters were not applied to this entry. The sample records approximately 2,000,000 distinct CDR3 sequences, 39% of which are singletons. Of the sample, roughly 23% falls within the top ten clones.

Systemically healthy Caucasian individuals from Russia, 35 to 50 in total and aged roughly 6 to 95 years, were included as donors. Each donor gave ten milliliters of peripheral blood, drawn into EDTA-treated Vacutainer tubes. Ficoll-Paque density-gradient centrifugation was used to isolate PBMCs, with at least 6.5 million per sample. Trizol reagent was used to extract total RNA from the PBMCs, yielding at least 5.5 micrograms per sample. For every donor, an aliquot of PBMCs went through flow cytometry to measure the percentages of naive CD45RAhigh/CD27high T cells. What the work shows at the level of the full study, not this receptor alone: Observed TCR beta diversity per million T cells fell roughly linearly with age, and a significant reduction was already apparent by age roughly 40. Estimates of total diversity based on one million sequenced T cells were regarded as lower bounds and as underestimates. Compared with the aged group, more naive CD4+ T cells, fewer expanded clones and increased TCR diversity were shown by the long-lived group, suggesting age selection. The CMV infection status of donors was not known, potentially confounding age-related changes in expanded clonotypes. A strong correlation was found between observed TCR beta diversity and the percentage of naive T cells measured by flow cytometry. Because profiling used bulk unsorted PBMCs, naive and antigen-experienced compartments could not be compared conclusively.

In this chain, TRBV6-2 or TRBV6-3 is recombined with TRBJ2-7; a tentative D call is TRBD1 (6 bases match). The sequencing sample was made of blood. The origin of this receptor is a human donor in good health. The sequenced DNA is TGTGCCAGCACTACAGGGTGTTACGAGCAGTACTTC. This yields the protein CASTTGCYEQYF.